This record concerns one TCR beta chain sequence. The table lists this clonotype with many counts. Its cognate antigen has yet to be identified. No quality values exist for individual bases; no much larger clone is one base distant. This specimen belongs to a study of T-cell reconstitution after alpha-beta-depleted transplantation in children listed by TCRdb under 2016. Looking at the study overall: T-cell immune reconstitution after TCRalphabeta/CD19-depleted allogeneic hematopoietic cell transplantation in children was quantitatively tracked in the study by means of TCR repertoire profiling. Overall study results and their limits: In some patients, high TCRbeta diversity at day 60 was attributed to recipient T cells and intrathymic progenitors that had survived conditioning. Hyperexpanded clone frequencies declined over subsequent months; after one year, T-cell counts and TCRbeta diversity were mostly attributed to newly produced T cells. Apparently early alphabetaT-cell count recovery about two months after transplant reportedly relied on only several hundred rapidly expanded clones derived from non-depleted graft cells.

CDR1 DFQATT and CDR2 SNEGSKA were looked up in the germline V gene (reference sequence). Here V drops 2 bases and J drops 3 bases, and the junction holds 3 bases not matched to any gene. The CDR3 spans 15 residues, from the cysteine through the phenylalanine. The retained sequence is limited to the CDR3, 45 bases, with the frame set at the first base. The library was made by PCR. TCRdb shows the sequencer as Illumina HiSeq 2500. TCR library preparation used molecular barcoding, with unique molecular identifiers applied to normalize quantification of the TCRbeta repertoire. TCRdb ran its own pipeline on the public reads, namely fastp trimming at Q25 and MiXCR clone calling, and kept in-frame beta chains. A single entry per CDR3 protein holds the most common genes and DNA from its merged rows. The sample contains about 200,000 distinct CDR3 sequences, roughly 6.5% of them found a single time. The ten largest account for roughly 4.7% of the sample.

The label giving this sample's treatment or condition can be read as: allogeneic hematopoietic cell transplantation with graft depleted of TCRalphabeta T cells and CD19 B cells. Transplant recipients were children who received TCRalphabeta/CD19-depleted allogeneic hematopoietic cell grafts. The chain couples TRBV20-1 to TRBJ2-1, and TRBD2 matches 11 of the central bases. Sequences were derived from PBMCs, sampled before TCRalphabeta/CD19-depleted stem cell transplant. This TCR came from a girl less than two years old with combined immunodeficiency, due to receive a stem cell transplant. The CDR3 region has the sequence CSARTLAGGYNEQFF. Here is the DNA: TGCAGTGCTAGAACCCTAGCGGGGGGCTACAATGAGCAGTTCTTC.